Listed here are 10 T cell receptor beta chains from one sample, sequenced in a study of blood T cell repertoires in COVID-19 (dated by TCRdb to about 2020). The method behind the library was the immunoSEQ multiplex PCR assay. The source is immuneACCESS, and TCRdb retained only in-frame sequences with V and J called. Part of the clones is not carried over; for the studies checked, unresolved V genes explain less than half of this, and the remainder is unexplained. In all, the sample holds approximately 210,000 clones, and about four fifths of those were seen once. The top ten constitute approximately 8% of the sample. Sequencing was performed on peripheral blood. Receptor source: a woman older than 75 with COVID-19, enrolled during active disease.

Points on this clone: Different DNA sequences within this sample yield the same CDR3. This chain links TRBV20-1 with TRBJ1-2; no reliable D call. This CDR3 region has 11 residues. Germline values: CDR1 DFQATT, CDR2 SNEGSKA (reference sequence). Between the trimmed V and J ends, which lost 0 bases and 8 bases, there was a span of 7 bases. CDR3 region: CSARDVPGYTF. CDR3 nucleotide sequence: TGCAGTGCTAGAGATGTCCCGGGCTACACCTTC.

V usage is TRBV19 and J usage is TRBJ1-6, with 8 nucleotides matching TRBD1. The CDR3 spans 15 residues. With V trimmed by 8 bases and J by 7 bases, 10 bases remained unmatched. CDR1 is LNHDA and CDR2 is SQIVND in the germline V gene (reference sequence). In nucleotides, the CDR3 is TGTGCCAGTTCTCAAATACAGGGGGGGAATTCACCCCTCCACTTT. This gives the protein CASSQIQGGNSPLHF.

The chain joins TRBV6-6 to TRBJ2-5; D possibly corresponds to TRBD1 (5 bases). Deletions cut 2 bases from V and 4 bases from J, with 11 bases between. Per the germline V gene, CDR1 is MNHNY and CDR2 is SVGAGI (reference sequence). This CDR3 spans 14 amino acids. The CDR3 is CASSYTQGRETQYF. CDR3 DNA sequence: TGTGCCAGCAGTTACACCCAGGGTCGAGAGACCCAGTACTTC.

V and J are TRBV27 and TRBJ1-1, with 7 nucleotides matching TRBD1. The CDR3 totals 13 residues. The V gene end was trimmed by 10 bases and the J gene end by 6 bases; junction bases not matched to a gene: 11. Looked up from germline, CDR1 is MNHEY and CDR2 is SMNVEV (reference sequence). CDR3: CATGLDRVSEAFF. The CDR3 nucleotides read TGTGCCACCGGACTTGACAGGGTATCTGAAGCTTTCTTT.

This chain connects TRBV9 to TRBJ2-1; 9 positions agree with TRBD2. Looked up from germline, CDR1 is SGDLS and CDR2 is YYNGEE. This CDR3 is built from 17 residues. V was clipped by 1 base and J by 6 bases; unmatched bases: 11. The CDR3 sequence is CASSVWASGDRGNEQFF. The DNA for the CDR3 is TGTGCCAGCAGCGTATGGGCTAGCGGGGATAGAGGCAATGAGCAGTTCTTC.

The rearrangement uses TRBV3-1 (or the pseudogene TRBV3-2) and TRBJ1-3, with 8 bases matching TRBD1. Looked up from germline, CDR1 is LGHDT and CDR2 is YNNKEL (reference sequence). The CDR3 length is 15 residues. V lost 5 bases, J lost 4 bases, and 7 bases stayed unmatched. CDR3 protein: CASSAPRTGGNTIYF. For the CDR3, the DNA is TGTGCCAGCAGCGCCCCTAGGACAGGGGGAAACACCATATATTTT.

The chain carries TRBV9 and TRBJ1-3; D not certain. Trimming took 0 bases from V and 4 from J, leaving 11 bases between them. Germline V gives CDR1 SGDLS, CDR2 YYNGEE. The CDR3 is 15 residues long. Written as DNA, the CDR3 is TGTGCCAGCAGCGTAGCTCTCTCCCTCGGAAACACCATATATTTT. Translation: CASSVALSLGNTIYF.

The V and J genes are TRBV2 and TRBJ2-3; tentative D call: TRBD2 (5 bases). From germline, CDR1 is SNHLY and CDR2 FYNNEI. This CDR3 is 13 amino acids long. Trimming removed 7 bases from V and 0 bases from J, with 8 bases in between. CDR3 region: CASTGSSTDTQYF. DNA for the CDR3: TGTGCCAGCACGGGGTCTAGCACAGATACGCAGTATTTT.

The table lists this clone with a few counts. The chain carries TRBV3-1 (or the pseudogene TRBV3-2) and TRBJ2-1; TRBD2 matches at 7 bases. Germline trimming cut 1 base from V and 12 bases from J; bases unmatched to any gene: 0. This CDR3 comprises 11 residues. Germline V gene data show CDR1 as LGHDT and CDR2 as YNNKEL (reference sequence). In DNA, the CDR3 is TGTGCCAGCAGCCAAGCGGGGGGGCAGTTCTTC. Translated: CASSQAGGQFF.

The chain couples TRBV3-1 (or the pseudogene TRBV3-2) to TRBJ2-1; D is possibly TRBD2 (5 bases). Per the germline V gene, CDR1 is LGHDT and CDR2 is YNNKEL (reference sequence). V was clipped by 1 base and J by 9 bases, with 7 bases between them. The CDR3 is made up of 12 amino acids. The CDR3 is CASSQVGSEQFF. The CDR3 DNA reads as TGTGCCAGCAGCCAAGTGGGGAGTGAGCAGTTCTTC.